The clone carrying this T cell receptor beta chain has at least ten counts. This CDR3 comprises 12 residues. The germline V gene encodes CDR1 MDHEN and CDR2 SYDVKM. The V gene lost 2 bases and the J gene lost 4 bases, with 3 bases spanning the gap. The data stem from a study of molecular identifiers for immune sequencing clone quantification. Study information: Split five ways in replicates, RNA from about 20,000 or 100,000 naive CD8 cells had four portions sequenced.

Using its own MiXCR run on the PCR reads, TCRdb lists one record per CDR3 protein. The repertoire holds over 600,000 distinct CDR3 sequences, with 20% as singletons. Sequencing used naive CD8+ T cells from blood, with Jurkat cell RNA spiked in. Specified subset: FACS-sorted CD8+CD4-CCR7+CD45RA+ naive T cells. The sequence was obtained from a human donor in good health. Some libraries in this study had Jurkat cell RNA spiked in. This chain links TRBV28 with TRBJ1-3, with D unclear. The CDR3 coding sequence is TGTGCCAGCAGTTTACAGGGAAACACCATATATTTT. Protein sequence: CASSLQGNTIYF.